The T cell receptor (beta chain) described here comes from a study of T cell repertoires in cytomegalovirus infection. Across the whole study: The study used recently identified HLA-C-restricted and well-studied HLA-B-restricted CMV epitopes. Public TCR beta signatures indicated both CMV infection and matching HLA type.

TCRdb passed the reads through MiXCR, listing each CDR3 protein once. This sample has 700,000 to 850,000 distinct CDR3 sequences, with 30% to 35% found just once. V was pared by 7 bases and J by 4 bases, with 14 bases of the junction left unmatched. CDR3 length equals 16 residues. CDR1 and CDR2 (germline): MNHEY, SMNVEV (reference sequence). As concerns this clonotype: Its antigen is unidentified.

Notes on the study in general: Carriage of CMV together with the relevant HLA was identifiable through cumulative public TCR beta family frequency. CMV-specific TCR beta clonotypes restricted by HLA-C dominated the ex vivo response.

This TCR was recovered from a human donor in good health (CMV status not recorded). Some clones in this sample may be carry-over from other donors' samples. The V gene is TRBV27, the J gene TRBJ2-5, with 8 bases identical to TRBD2. The specimen comprised cultured CD8+ T cells from PBMCs, sampled from culture after CMV antigen stimulation. The CDR3: CASTGGGTTTGETQYF. CDR3 nucleotide sequence: TGTGCCAGCACTGGCGGGGGGACCACGACGGGAGAGACCCAGTACTTC.